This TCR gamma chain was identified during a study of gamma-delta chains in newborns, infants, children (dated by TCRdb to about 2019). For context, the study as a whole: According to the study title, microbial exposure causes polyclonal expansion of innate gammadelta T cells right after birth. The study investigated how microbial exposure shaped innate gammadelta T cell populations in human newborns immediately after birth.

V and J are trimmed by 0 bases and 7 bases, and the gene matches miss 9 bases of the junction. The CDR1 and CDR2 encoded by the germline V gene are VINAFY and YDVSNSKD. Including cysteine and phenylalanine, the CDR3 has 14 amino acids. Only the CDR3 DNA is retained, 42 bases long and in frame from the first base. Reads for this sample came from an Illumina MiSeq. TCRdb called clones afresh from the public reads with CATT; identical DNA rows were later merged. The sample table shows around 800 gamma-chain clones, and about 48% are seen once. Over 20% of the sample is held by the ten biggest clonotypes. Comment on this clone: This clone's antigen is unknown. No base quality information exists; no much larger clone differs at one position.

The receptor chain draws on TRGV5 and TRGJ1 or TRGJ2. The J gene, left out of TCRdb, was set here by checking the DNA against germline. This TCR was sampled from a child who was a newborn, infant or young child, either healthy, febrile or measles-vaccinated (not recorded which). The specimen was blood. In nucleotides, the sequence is TGTGCCACCTGGGACAGGCCGTCTGGGTATAAGAAACTCTTT. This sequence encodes CATWDRPSGYKKLF.